This entry is about one TCR beta chain. Its antigen remains unidentified. V lost 0 bases, J lost 2 bases, and 4 bases stayed unmatched. Germline lookup yields CDR1 WNHNN and CDR2 SYGVQD (reference sequence). The CDR3 runs 16 residues. The sample comes from a study of shared clonotypes between healthy human individuals. CD45RA+ naive and CD45RA-negative memory subsets were separated from CD4+ cells. It was across several immunoSEQ plates that each subset's genomic DNA was evenly split. Repertoires were generated with immunoSEQ multiplex PCR, while TCRdb's copy carries only in-frame clones and drops some. The table records 2 million to 3 million clones, approximately 94% of them present only once. Study-level findings and limits: Sampling covered nothing but blood. Tissue TCR repertoires likely differ from those found in blood.

Sequencing was carried out using naive CD4+ T cells from PBMCs. The subset denotes: CD45RA+ positively selected. This TCR derives from a man aged 18 to 29 in good health. Some clones in this sample may be carry-over from other donors' samples. The chain is built from TRBV10-1 and TRBJ2-7, with TRBD2 matching 10 bases. DNA of the CDR3: TGCGCCAGCAGTGAGTCCCTAAGCGGGAGGGCCTACGAGCAGTACTTC. Translation gives CASSESLSGRAYEQYF.